This T cell receptor beta chain emerged from a study of beta chain features in type 1 diabetes. Expressed TCRB transcripts got sequenced, as all isolated RNA was reverse transcribed. Only in-frame clones appear in the TCRdb table, and some are missing; sequencing was by immunoSEQ multiplex PCR. The sample has 600,000 or so clones; around 15% are singletons. General study results and limits: The VDJ junctions of type 1 diabetes patients carried fewer insertions and more deletions. People with Type 1 diabetes carried modestly yet significantly shorter TCRB CDR3s in all four CD4+ subsets. A possible short-template PCR bias applies equally to patients and controls.

This clone was detected only a few times. Its specificity is not known. Trimming cost V 3 bases and J 2 bases; bases outside gene matches: 7. The CDR3 is 18 residues long. Germline V gene sequence: CDR1 SEHNR, CDR2 FQNEAQ (reference sequence). Sampling consisted of one heparinised blood draw per donor, averaging roughly 110 mL. A sort by CD45RO/CCR7/CD25/CD127/CD95/CD27 yielded CD4+ naive, central memory, regulatory and stem cell-like memory cells. The TCR originated in a man aged 18 to 30 with type 1 diabetes. This chain connects TRBV7-9 to TRBJ2-6; TRBD1 aligns across 10 bases. Sequencing was carried out using naive CD4+ T cells from blood. The CDR3 DNA reads TGTGCCAGCAGCTTGGAGGGACAGGGGACCGCTGGGGCCAACGTCCTGACTTTC. Protein: CASSLEGQGTAGANVLTF.